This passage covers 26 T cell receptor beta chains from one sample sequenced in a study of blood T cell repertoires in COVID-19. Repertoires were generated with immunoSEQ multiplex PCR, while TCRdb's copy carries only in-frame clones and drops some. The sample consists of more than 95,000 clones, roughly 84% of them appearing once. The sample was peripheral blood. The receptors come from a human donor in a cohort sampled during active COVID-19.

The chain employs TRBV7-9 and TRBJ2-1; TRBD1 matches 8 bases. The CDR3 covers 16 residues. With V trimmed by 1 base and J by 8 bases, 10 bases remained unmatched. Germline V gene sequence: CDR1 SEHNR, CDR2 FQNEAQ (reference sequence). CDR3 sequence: CASSLESAGGRDEQFF. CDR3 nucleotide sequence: TGTGCCAGCAGCTTAGAATCGGCAGGGGGCCGCGATGAGCAGTTCTTC.

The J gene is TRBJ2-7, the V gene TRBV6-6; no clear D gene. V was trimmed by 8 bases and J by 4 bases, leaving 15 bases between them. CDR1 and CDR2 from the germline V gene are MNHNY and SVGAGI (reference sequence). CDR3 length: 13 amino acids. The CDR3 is CASYSRDRYEQYF. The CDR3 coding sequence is TGTGCCAGCTATAGTCGAGATCGATACGAGCAGTACTTC.

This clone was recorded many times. CDR3 sequence (DNA): TGTGCCAGCAGTGAAGGGCAACAGGCCGACGAGCAGTACTTC. Amino acids: CASSEGQQADEQYF. V usage is TRBV6-1 and J usage is TRBJ2-7, with D possibly being TRBD1 (5 bases). Trimming took 1 base from V and 5 from J, leaving 12 bases between them. The CDR3 consists of 14 residues. Germline V CDR1 and CDR2: MNHNS, SASEGT.

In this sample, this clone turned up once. In nucleotides, the CDR3 is TGTGCCAGCAGTTTACCTCGGACAGGGGTTGGCAATCAGCCCCAGCATTTT. Translation gives CASSLPRTGVGNQPQHF. V is TRBV28 and J is TRBJ1-5; 9 bases match TRBD1. Germline CDR1 and CDR2: MDHEN and SYDVKM. V dropped 2 bases and J dropped 2; count of bases not matched to a gene: 7. The CDR3 is 17 residues long.

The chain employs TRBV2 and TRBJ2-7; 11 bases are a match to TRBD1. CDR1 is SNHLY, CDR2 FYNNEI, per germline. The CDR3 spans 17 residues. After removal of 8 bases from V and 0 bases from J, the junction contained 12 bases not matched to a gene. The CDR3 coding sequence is TGTGCCAGCCAACGGGACAGGGGGACCGGGAGCTCCTACGAGCAGTACTTC. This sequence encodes CASQRDRGTGSSYEQYF.

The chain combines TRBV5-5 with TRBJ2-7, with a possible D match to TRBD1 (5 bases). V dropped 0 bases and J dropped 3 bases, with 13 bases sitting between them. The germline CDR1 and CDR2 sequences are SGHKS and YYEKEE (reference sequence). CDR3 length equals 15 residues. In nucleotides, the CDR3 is TGTGCCAGCAGCTTGGAGGGTGGGGCTATCTACGAGCAGTACTTC. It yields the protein CASSLEGGAIYEQYF.

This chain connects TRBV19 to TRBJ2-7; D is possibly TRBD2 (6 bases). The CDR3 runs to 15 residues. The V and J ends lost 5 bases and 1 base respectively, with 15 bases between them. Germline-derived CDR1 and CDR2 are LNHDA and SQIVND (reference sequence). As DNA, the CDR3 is TGTGCCAGTAGTCCCCCGGCGGGAAGATCCTACGAGCAGTACTTC. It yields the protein CASSPPAGRSYEQYF.

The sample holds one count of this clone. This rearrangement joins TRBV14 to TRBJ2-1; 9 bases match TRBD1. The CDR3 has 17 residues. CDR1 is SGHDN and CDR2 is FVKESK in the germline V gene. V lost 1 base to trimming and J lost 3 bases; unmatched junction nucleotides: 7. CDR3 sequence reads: CASSQATGTGNYNEQFF. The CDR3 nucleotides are TGTGCCAGCAGCCAAGCGACCGGGACAGGGAACTACAATGAGCAGTTCTTC.

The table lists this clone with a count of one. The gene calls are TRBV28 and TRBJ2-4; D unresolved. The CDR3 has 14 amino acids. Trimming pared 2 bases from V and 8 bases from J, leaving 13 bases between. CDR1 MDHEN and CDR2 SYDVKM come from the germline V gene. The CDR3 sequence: CASSLAGELDIQYF. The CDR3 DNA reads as TGTGCCAGCAGTTTAGCCGGAGAACTGGACATTCAGTACTTC.

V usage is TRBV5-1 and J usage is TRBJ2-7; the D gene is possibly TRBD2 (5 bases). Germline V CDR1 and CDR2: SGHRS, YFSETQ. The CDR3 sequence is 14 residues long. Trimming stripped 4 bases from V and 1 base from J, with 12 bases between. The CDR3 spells CASSLRTGSYEQYF. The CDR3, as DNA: TGCGCCAGCAGCCTCAGGACGGGGTCCTACGAGCAGTACTTC.

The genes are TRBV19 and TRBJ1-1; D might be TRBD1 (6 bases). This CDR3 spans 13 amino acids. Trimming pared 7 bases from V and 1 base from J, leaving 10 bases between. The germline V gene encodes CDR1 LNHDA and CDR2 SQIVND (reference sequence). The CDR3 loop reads CASTGQWNTEAFF. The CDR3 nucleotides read TGTGCCAGTACCGGACAGTGGAACACTGAAGCTTTCTTT.

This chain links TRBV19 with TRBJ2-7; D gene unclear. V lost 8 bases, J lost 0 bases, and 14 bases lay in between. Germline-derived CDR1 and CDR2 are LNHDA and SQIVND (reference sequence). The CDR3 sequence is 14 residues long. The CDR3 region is CASCSRIGSYEQYF. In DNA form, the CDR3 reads TGTGCCAGTTGCTCCAGGATCGGCTCCTACGAGCAGTACTTC.

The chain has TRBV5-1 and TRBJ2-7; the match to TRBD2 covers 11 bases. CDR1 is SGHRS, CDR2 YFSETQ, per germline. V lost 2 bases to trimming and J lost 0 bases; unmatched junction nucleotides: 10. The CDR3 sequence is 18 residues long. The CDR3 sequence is CASSLLAGERSSSYEQYF. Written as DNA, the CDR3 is TGCGCCAGCAGCTTACTAGCGGGAGAAAGAAGCAGCTCCTACGAGCAGTACTTC.

In DNA form, the CDR3 reads TGTGCCAGCAGCCAATCCCCGGGACATCTGGCAGGGGATGCTTTCTTT. Protein product: CASSQSPGHLAGDAFF. J is TRBJ1-1 and V is TRBV3-1 (or the pseudogene TRBV3-2); weak D call: TRBD1 (6 bases). The CDR3 length is 16 residues. V was trimmed by 2 bases and J by 11 bases, leaving 24 bases between them. CDR1 is LGHDT and CDR2 is YNNKEL in the germline V gene (reference sequence).

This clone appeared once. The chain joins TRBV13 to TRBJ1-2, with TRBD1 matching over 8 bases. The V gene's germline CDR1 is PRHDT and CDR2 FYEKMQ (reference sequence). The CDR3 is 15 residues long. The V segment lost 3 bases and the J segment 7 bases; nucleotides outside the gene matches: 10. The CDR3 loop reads CASSFGQGMVAGYTF. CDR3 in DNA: TGTGCCAGCAGCTTCGGACAGGGAATGGTCGCTGGCTACACCTTC.

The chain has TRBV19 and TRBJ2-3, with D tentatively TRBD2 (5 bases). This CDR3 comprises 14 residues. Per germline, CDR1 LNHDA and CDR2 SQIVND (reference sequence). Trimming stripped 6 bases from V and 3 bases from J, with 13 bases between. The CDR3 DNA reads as TGTGCCAGTAGGGTAAGAGGCGGGACAGATACGCAGTATTTT. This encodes CASRVRGGTDTQYF.

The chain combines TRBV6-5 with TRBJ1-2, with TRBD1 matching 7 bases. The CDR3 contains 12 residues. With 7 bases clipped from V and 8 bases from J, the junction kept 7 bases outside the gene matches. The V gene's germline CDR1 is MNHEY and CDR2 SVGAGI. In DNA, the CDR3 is TGTGCCAGCACATCGGGACAGACGGGCTACACCTTC. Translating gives CASTSGQTGYTF.

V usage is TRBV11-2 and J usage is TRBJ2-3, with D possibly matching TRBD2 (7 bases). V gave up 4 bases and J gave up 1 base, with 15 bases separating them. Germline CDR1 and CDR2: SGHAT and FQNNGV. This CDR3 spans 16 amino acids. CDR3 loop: CASSSIWGGRTDTQYF. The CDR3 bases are TGTGCCAGCAGCTCAATATGGGGGGGCCGCACAGATACGCAGTATTTT.

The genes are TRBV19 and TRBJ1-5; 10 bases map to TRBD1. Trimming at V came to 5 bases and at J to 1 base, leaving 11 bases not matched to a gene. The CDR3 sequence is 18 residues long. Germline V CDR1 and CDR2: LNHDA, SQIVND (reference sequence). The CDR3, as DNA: TGTGCCAGTAGTCGGGACAGGGGATCGGGTGCGAGCAATCAGCCCCAGCATTTT. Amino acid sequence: CASSRDRGSGASNQPQHF. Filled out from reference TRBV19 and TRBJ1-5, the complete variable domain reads DGGITQSPKYLFRKEGQNVTLSCEQNLNHDAMYWYRQDPGQGLRLIYYSQIVNDFQKGDIAEGYSVSREKKESFPLTVTSAQKNPTAFYLCASSRDRGSGASNQPQHFGDGTRLSIL.

DNA of the CDR3: TGTGCCAGCAGTTACGAAGGGCGGGAAGACACCGGGGAGCTGTTTTTT. Translated: CASSYEGREDTGELFF. The J gene is TRBJ2-2, the V gene TRBV6-7; D is perhaps TRBD2 (6 bases). TRBV6-7 is flagged as an ORF with uncertain function. V lost 2 bases and J 3 bases, leaving 13 bases between the germline ends. CDR3 length equals 16 residues.

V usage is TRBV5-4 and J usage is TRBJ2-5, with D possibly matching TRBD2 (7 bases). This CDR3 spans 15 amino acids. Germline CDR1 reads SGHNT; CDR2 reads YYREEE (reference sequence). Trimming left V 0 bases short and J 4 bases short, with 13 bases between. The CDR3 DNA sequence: TGTGCCAGCAGCTTGGAAGGGGGGGAGGTAGAGACCCAGTACTTC. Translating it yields CASSLEGGEVETQYF.

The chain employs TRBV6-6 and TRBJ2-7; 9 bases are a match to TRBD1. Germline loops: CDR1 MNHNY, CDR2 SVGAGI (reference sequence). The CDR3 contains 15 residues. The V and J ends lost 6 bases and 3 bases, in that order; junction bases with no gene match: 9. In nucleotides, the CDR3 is TGTGCCAGCAGACCAACAGGGGGCAGAGGCTACGAGCAGTACTTC. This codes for CASRPTGGRGYEQYF.

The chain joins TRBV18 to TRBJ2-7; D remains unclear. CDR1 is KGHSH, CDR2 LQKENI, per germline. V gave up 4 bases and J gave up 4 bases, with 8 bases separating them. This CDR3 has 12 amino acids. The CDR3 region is CASSLNRYEQYF. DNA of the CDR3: TGTGCCAGCTCACTAAATCGTTACGAGCAGTACTTC.

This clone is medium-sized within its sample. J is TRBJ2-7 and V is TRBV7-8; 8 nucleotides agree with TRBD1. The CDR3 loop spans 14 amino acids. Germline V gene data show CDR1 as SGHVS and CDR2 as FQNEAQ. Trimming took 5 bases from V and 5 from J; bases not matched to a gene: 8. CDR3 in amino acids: CASSTGQGTHEQYF. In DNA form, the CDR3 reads TGTGCCAGCAGCACTGGACAGGGTACCCACGAGCAGTACTTC.

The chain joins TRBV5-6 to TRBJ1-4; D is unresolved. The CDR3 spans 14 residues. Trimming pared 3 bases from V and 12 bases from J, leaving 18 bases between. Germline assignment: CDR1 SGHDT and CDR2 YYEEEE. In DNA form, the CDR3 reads TGTGCCAGCAGCTCACCCGCGTGGTCGATGGAACTGTTTTTT. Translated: CASSSPAWSMELFF.

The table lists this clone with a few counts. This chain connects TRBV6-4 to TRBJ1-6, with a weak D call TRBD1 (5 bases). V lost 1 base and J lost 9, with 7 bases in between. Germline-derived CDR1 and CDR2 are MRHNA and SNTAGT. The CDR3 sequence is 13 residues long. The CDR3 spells CASSDLQGSPLHF. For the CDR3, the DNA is TGTGCCAGCAGTGACTTGCAGGGTTCACCCCTCCACTTT.